This TCR beta chain was retrieved from a study of monozygotic twins with inflammatory bowel disease. Whole-study results and caveats: No distinction between different T cell subtypes was possible.

TCRdb re-called the 5' RACE reads; every CDR3 protein appears as one record, without DNA. The table lists around 97,000 distinct CDR3 sequences. This CDR3 spans 12 amino acids. Germline V lookup: CDR1 SEHNR, CDR2 FQNEAQ (reference sequence). In the case of this clonotype: Its cognate antigen is unknown.

This sequence joins TRBV7-9 and TRBJ1-1. The sequenced material came from blood. This TCR derives from a human donor with ulcerative colitis or Crohn's disease, or a healthy co-twin of an affected twin (not recorded which). The CDR3 protein is CASSLGQTAAFF.